Listed below are T cell receptor beta chains from one sample, sequenced in a study of Ad26.COV2.S vaccination and SARS-CoV-2 variants. Clones were read by immunoSEQ multiplex PCR, and TCRdb kept only the in-frame ones, dropping some. The repertoire consists of 330,000 or so clones, with 90% occurring once and the leading ten covering over 5%. Material: peripheral blood, obtained in a trial of Ad26.COV2.S vaccine versus placebo. The source is a person aged 18-60 years who received the Ad26.COV2.S COVID-19 vaccine or a placebo. The CDR3 runs from the conserved cysteine through the conserved F or W. Fields, in order: D gene, clone size, CDR3 length, V gene, J gene, CDR3 protein, CDR3 DNA. The D gene is left open where the match is weak. For some rows the clone size is stated as once, few or many, or as a class when expanded; others skip it.

>-|-|19|TRBV10-3|TRBJ2-3
CAISDTLWGAVTSTDTQYF
TGTGCCATCAGCGACACTCTCTGGGGCGCGGTCACTAGCACAGATACGCAGTATTTT
>TRBD1|once|13|TRBV30|TRBJ1-1
CAWTRDSYTEAFF
TGTGCCTGGACCCGGGACAGCTACACTGAAGCTTTCTTT
>-|once|18|TRBV7-8|TRBJ1-5
CASSLEEVSRSFNQPQHF
TGTGCCAGCAGCTTAGAGGAGGTCAGCAGATCGTTCAATCAGCCCCAGCATTTT
>-|-|15|TRBV9|TRBJ1-1
CASSALPRVDTEAFF
TGTGCCAGCAGCGCCCTACCAAGGGTTGACACTGAAGCTTTCTTT
>TRBD1|-|16|TRBV3-1/TRBV3-2|TRBJ1-2
CASSQLQSGTGAGYTF
TGTGCCAGCAGCCAGTTACAATCCGGGACAGGGGCAGGCTACACCTTC
>TRBD1|-|16|TRBV4-1|TRBJ1-3
CASRYDDRGAGNTIYF
TGCGCCAGCAGGTACGACGACAGGGGGGCTGGAAACACCATATATTTT
>-|-|14|TRBV24-1|TRBJ2-3
CATSDRVFTDTQYF
TGTGCCACCAGTGATAGGGTTTTCACAGATACGCAGTATTTT
>TRBD1|-|16|TRBV5-4|TRBJ2-2
CASSLDQGANTGELFF
TGTGCCAGCAGCTTGGATCAGGGGGCTAACACCGGGGAGCTGTTTTTT
>TRBD1|-|14|TRBV6-5|TRBJ1-2
CASCILGGQGGYTF
TGTGCCAGCTGTATCTTAGGGGGCCAGGGAGGCTACACCTTC
>TRBD1|-|16|TRBV4-2|TRBJ1-2
CASSQVRQGGLYGYTF
TGTGCCAGCAGCCAAGTTCGTCAGGGGGGACTTTATGGCTACACCTTC
>TRBD1|-|14|TRBV6-5|TRBJ2-2
CASSYHRGTGELFF
TGTGCCAGCAGTTATCACAGGGGAACCGGGGAGCTGTTTTTT
>TRBD2|-|18|TRBV18|TRBJ2-1
CASSDSFIAGGLKMEQFF
TGTGCCAGCTCCGACTCCTTTATAGCGGGGGGCCTTAAAATGGAGCAGTTCTTC